These T cell receptor beta chains were read from a single sample in a study of blood T cell repertoires in COVID-19. Here immunoSEQ multiplex PCR was the method, and the copy in TCRdb shows in-frame clones only, minus some. Of 100,000 to 110,000 clones in the sample, 80% are singletons; the top ten hold roughly a third. The specimen sequenced was peripheral blood. All receptors derive from a man between 65 and 80 years old with active or convalescent COVID-19. Both conserved end residues are part of each CDR3. A D gene is named only where the DNA matches it firmly. Size is stated for part of the rows, as once, few or many counts, or as a class when the clone is expanded.

j_gene: TRBJ1-1; abundance: few; v_gene: TRBV3-1/TRBV3-2; d_gene: .; CDR3aa: CASSQGAEAFF; CDR3nt: TGTGCCAGCAGCCAAGGAGCTGAAGCTTTCTTT
j_gene: TRBJ1-2; abundance: many; v_gene: TRBV3-1/TRBV3-2; d_gene: .; CDR3aa: CASSSGGGYTF; CDR3nt: TGTGCCAGCAGTTCAGGAGGTGGCTACACCTTC
j_gene: TRBJ2-7; abundance: .; v_gene: TRBV7-2; d_gene: .; CDR3aa: CASSLYYEQYF; CDR3nt: TGTGCCAGCAGCTTATACTACGAGCAGTACTTC
j_gene: TRBJ1-1; abundance: .; v_gene: TRBV4-3; d_gene: TRBD1; CDR3aa: CASSGDRGDTEAFF; CDR3nt: TGCGCCAGCAGCGGGGACAGGGGGGACACTGAAGCTTTCTTT
j_gene: TRBJ2-3; abundance: .; v_gene: TRBV5-8; d_gene: .; CDR3aa: CASSLGDTLSSTDTQYF; CDR3nt: TGTGCCAGCAGCTTGGGGGACACCCTGTCTAGCACAGATACGCAGTATTTT
j_gene: TRBJ1-2; abundance: .; v_gene: TRBV12-3/TRBV12-4; d_gene: TRBD1; CDR3aa: CASSPQGPYGYTF; CDR3nt: TGTGCCAGCAGTCCACAGGGGCCCTATGGCTACACCTTC
j_gene: TRBJ2-2; abundance: .; v_gene: TRBV6-5; d_gene: .; CDR3aa: CASSYQGGGELFF; CDR3nt: TGTGCCAGCAGTTACCAGGGTGGCGGGGAGCTGTTTTTT
j_gene: TRBJ2-7; abundance: .; v_gene: TRBV21-1; d_gene: .; CDR3aa: CASSPPEKSSTYEQYF; CDR3nt: TGTGCCAGCAGCCCCCCCGAGAAATCGAGCACCTACGAGCAGTACTTC
j_gene: TRBJ2-1; abundance: .; v_gene: TRBV4-3; d_gene: .; CDR3aa: CASSPLLANNEQFF; CDR3nt: TGCGCCAGCAGCCCCTTACTAGCAAACAATGAGCAGTTCTTC
j_gene: TRBJ1-6; abundance: .; v_gene: TRBV7-9; d_gene: .; CDR3aa: CASSLTARNSPLHF; CDR3nt: TGTGCCAGCAGCTTAACAGCCCGAAATTCACCCCTCCACTTT
j_gene: TRBJ1-1; abundance: .; v_gene: TRBV6-5; d_gene: .; CDR3aa: CASKYPGTEAFF; CDR3nt: TGTGCCAGCAAATACCCGGGCACTGAAGCTTTCTTT
j_gene: TRBJ1-1; abundance: .; v_gene: TRBV6-5; d_gene: TRBD1; CDR3aa: CASSPSTGVNTEAFF; CDR3nt: TGTGCCAGCAGTCCTTCGACAGGGGTGAACACTGAAGCTTTCTTT
j_gene: TRBJ2-3; abundance: .; v_gene: TRBV5-1; d_gene: TRBD1; CDR3aa: CASSFVTGQGAQYF; CDR3nt: TGCGCCAGCAGCTTTGTGACAGGTCAGGGGGCGCAGTATTTT
j_gene: TRBJ2-1; abundance: .; v_gene: TRBV5-4; d_gene: TRBD2; CDR3aa: CASSLAASGGYNEQFF; CDR3nt: TGTGCCAGCAGCTTGGCCGCTAGCGGGGGCTACAATGAGCAGTTCTTC
j_gene: TRBJ2-7; abundance: .; v_gene: TRBV12-5; d_gene: .; CDR3aa: CASGLPRAGLEYYEQYF; CDR3nt: TGTGCTAGTGGTTTGCCCCGGGCGGGACTCGAGTACTACGAGCAGTACTTC
j_gene: TRBJ2-7; abundance: medium-sized; v_gene: TRBV28; d_gene: .; CDR3aa: CASSLLGGSYEQYF; CDR3nt: TGTGCCAGCAGTTTACTCGGCGGTTCCTACGAGCAGTACTTC
j_gene: TRBJ1-2; abundance: .; v_gene: TRBV18; d_gene: .; CDR3aa: CASSRSEVGYTF; CDR3nt: TGTGCCAGCTCACGAAGCGAAGTTGGCTACACCTTC
j_gene: TRBJ2-1; abundance: .; v_gene: TRBV12-3/TRBV12-4; d_gene: .; CDR3aa: CASSLLANEQFF; CDR3nt: TGTGCCAGCAGTTTACTAGCCAATGAGCAGTTCTTC
j_gene: TRBJ1-5; abundance: once; v_gene: TRBV30; d_gene: TRBD1; CDR3aa: CAWARDRGNQPQHF; CDR3nt: TGTGCCTGGGCCCGGGACAGGGGTAATCAGCCCCAGCATTTT
j_gene: TRBJ1-1; abundance: once; v_gene: TRBV27; d_gene: TRBD1; CDR3aa: CASRETGGDTEAFF; CDR3nt: TGTGCCAGCAGAGAGACAGGGGGGGACACTGAAGCTTTCTTT
j_gene: TRBJ2-3; abundance: .; v_gene: TRBV4-1; d_gene: .; CDR3aa: CASSRQGGGLSDTQYF; CDR3nt: TGCGCCAGCAGTCGCCAAGGGGGGGGGCTTTCAGATACGCAGTATTTT
j_gene: TRBJ2-3; abundance: .; v_gene: TRBV12-5; d_gene: TRBD1; CDR3aa: CASGLATGVRADTQYF; CDR3nt: TGTGCTAGTGGTTTGGCGACAGGGGTTCGGGCAGATACGCAGTATTTT
j_gene: TRBJ1-6; abundance: .; v_gene: TRBV5-5; d_gene: .; CDR3aa: CASSLWRVSPISPLHF; CDR3nt: TGTGCCAGCAGCTTGTGGAGGGTTAGTCCGATTTCACCCCTCCACTTT
j_gene: TRBJ1-2; abundance: .; v_gene: TRBV10-3; d_gene: TRBD1; CDR3aa: CAISESGQGGYGYTF; CDR3nt: TGTGCCATCAGTGAGTCAGGACAGGGTGGCTATGGCTACACCTTC
j_gene: TRBJ2-7; abundance: .; v_gene: TRBV6-2/TRBV6-3; d_gene: .; CDR3aa: CASSYSGTFYEQYF; CDR3nt: TGTGCCAGCAGTTACTCCGGGACTTTCTACGAGCAGTACTTC
j_gene: TRBJ2-3; abundance: .; v_gene: TRBV25-1; d_gene: .; CDR3aa: CASNFYIADTQYF; CDR3nt: TGTGCCAGCAACTTCTATATCGCAGATACGCAGTATTTT
j_gene: TRBJ1-1; abundance: few; v_gene: TRBV25-1; d_gene: TRBD1; CDR3aa: CASSPPGTDNTEAFF; CDR3nt: TGTGCCAGCAGTCCTCCGGGGACAGATAACACTGAAGCTTTCTTT
j_gene: TRBJ2-2; abundance: .; v_gene: TRBV29-1; d_gene: TRBD2; CDR3aa: CSVEDRGVTGELFF; CDR3nt: TGCAGCGTTGAAGATCGGGGGGTCACCGGGGAGCTGTTTTTT
j_gene: TRBJ1-2; abundance: few; v_gene: TRBV7-2; d_gene: .; CDR3aa: CASSLTDNYGYTF; CDR3nt: TGTGCCAGCAGTTTGACTGACAACTATGGCTACACCTTC
j_gene: TRBJ1-2; abundance: .; v_gene: TRBV29-1; d_gene: TRBD1; CDR3aa: CSVYPGQGEGGYTF; CDR3nt: TGCAGCGTCTATCCGGGACAGGGGGAGGGTGGCTACACCTTC
j_gene: TRBJ2-1; abundance: .; v_gene: TRBV3-1/TRBV3-2; d_gene: .; CDR3aa: CASSQTTSRYEQFF; CDR3nt: TGTGCCAGCAGCCAAACGACTAGTAGGTATGAGCAGTTCTTC
j_gene: TRBJ2-3; abundance: .; v_gene: TRBV5-1; d_gene: TRBD2; CDR3aa: CASSLGVAGALGTDTQYF; CDR3nt: TGCGCCAGCAGCTTAGGGGTAGCGGGGGCGCTGGGGACAGATACGCAGTATTTT
j_gene: TRBJ2-1; abundance: .; v_gene: TRBV10-3; d_gene: .; CDR3aa: CAISRNSNEQFF; CDR3nt: TGTGCCATCAGTCGGAACAGCAATGAGCAGTTCTTC
j_gene: TRBJ1-1; abundance: .; v_gene: TRBV4-3; d_gene: .; CDR3aa: CASSQVLQRGTEAFF; CDR3nt: TGCGCCAGCAGCCAAGTCTTACAACGGGGCACTGAAGCTTTCTTT
j_gene: TRBJ2-1; abundance: .; v_gene: TRBV5-1; d_gene: TRBD2; CDR3aa: CASSLLGTSGSNEQFF; CDR3nt: TGCGCCAGCAGCTTATTGGGTACTAGCGGGAGTAATGAGCAGTTCTTC
j_gene: TRBJ1-5; abundance: .; v_gene: TRBV2; d_gene: .; CDR3aa: CASSQGSSNQPQHF; CDR3nt: TGTGCCAGCAGCCAGGGGAGTAGCAATCAGCCCCAGCATTTT
j_gene: TRBJ2-7; abundance: few; v_gene: TRBV5-7; d_gene: .; CDR3aa: CASSLGQGSYEQYF; CDR3nt: TGTGCCAGCAGCTTGGGGCAGGGTTCCTACGAGCAGTACTTC
j_gene: TRBJ1-2; abundance: .; v_gene: TRBV27; d_gene: TRBD1; CDR3aa: CASSARRQGVNGYTF; CDR3nt: TGTGCCAGCAGTGCGCGCCGACAGGGCGTAAATGGCTACACCTTC
j_gene: TRBJ2-2; abundance: .; v_gene: TRBV7-6; d_gene: .; CDR3aa: CASSLAGGWELFF; CDR3nt: TGTGCCAGCAGCTTAGCGGGGGGATGGGAGCTGTTTTTT
j_gene: TRBJ1-5; abundance: once; v_gene: TRBV12-5; d_gene: TRBD1; CDR3aa: CASGRQGGNQPQHF; CDR3nt: TGTGCTAGTGGCCGACAGGGCGGCAATCAGCCCCAGCATTTT
j_gene: TRBJ2-2; abundance: .; v_gene: TRBV11-3; d_gene: .; CDR3aa: CASSLGGANTGELFF; CDR3nt: TGTGCCAGCAGCTTAGGTGGAGCAAACACCGGGGAGCTGTTTTTT
j_gene: TRBJ2-7; abundance: .; v_gene: TRBV4-2; d_gene: TRBD2; CDR3aa: CASSAELAGVSYEQYF; CDR3nt: TGTGCCAGCAGCGCCGAACTAGCGGGAGTGTCCTACGAGCAGTACTTC
j_gene: TRBJ2-7; abundance: .; v_gene: TRBV18; d_gene: .; CDR3aa: CASSPPDGGDPYEQYF; CDR3nt: TGTGCCAGCTCACCACCGGATGGCGGAGACCCCTACGAGCAGTACTTC
j_gene: TRBJ2-5; abundance: once; v_gene: TRBV24-1; d_gene: TRBD2; CDR3aa: CATSDLTSGGKTQYF; CDR3nt: TGTGCCACCAGTGATTTGACTAGCGGGGGCAAGACCCAGTACTTC
j_gene: TRBJ2-4; abundance: .; v_gene: TRBV10-3; d_gene: .; CDR3aa: CAISESGRGAGLAKNIQYF; CDR3nt: TGTGCCATCAGTGAGTCTGGCAGGGGAGCAGGGTTAGCCAAAAACATTCAGTACTTC
j_gene: TRBJ1-1; abundance: few; v_gene: TRBV27; d_gene: .; CDR3aa: CASSSPGGGGNTEAFF; CDR3nt: TGTGCCAGCAGTTCCCCCGGCGGAGGTGGAAACACTGAAGCTTTCTTT
j_gene: TRBJ1-2; abundance: .; v_gene: TRBV6-5; d_gene: .; CDR3aa: CASSYPGDYGYTF; CDR3nt: TGTGCCAGCAGTTACCCCGGGGACTATGGCTACACCTTC
j_gene: TRBJ2-7; abundance: once; v_gene: TRBV15; d_gene: .; CDR3aa: CATSYRQAYEQYF; CDR3nt: TGTGCCACCAGCTACCGACAGGCCTACGAGCAGTACTTC
j_gene: TRBJ2-2; abundance: .; v_gene: TRBV4-1; d_gene: .; CDR3aa: CASSQAQGLNTGELFF; CDR3nt: TGCGCCAGCAGCCAAGCACAGGGATTGAACACCGGGGAGCTGTTTTTT
j_gene: TRBJ1-1; abundance: once; v_gene: TRBV6-5; d_gene: .; CDR3aa: CASSPKGGTEAFF; CDR3nt: TGTGCCAGCAGTCCTAAGGGAGGGACTGAAGCTTTCTTT
j_gene: TRBJ1-1; abundance: .; v_gene: TRBV6-2/TRBV6-3; d_gene: .; CDR3aa: CASSYFDLNTEAFF; CDR3nt: TGTGCCAGCAGTTACTTTGACTTGAACACTGAAGCTTTCTTT
j_gene: TRBJ2-1; abundance: few; v_gene: TRBV28; d_gene: TRBD2; CDR3aa: CASSLARLLAGGYNEQFF; CDR3nt: TGTGCCAGCAGTTTAGCCCGTCTTCTAGCGGGAGGGTACAATGAGCAGTTCTTC
j_gene: TRBJ2-2; abundance: few; v_gene: TRBV23-1; d_gene: TRBD1; CDR3aa: CASSQSRTGRTGELFF; CDR3nt: TGCGCCAGCAGTCAATCCAGGACAGGGAGGACCGGGGAGCTGTTTTTT